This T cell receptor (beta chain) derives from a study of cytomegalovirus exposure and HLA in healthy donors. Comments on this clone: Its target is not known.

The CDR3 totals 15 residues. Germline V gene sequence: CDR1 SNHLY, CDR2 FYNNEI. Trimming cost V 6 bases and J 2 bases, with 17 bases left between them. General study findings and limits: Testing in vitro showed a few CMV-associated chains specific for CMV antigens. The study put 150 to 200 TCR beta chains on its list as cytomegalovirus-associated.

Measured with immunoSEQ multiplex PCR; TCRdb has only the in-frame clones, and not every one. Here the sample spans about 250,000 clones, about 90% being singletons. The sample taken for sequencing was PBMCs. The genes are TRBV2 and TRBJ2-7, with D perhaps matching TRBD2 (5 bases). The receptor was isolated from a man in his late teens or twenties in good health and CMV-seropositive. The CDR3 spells CASRRIKHGTYEQYF. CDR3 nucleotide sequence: TGTGCCAGCAGACGAATTAAGCACGGGACCTACGAGCAGTACTTC.